This T cell receptor (beta chain) was obtained from a study of CD8+CD57+ T cells in acquired aplastic anemia. Study-wide context: DNA recovered from sorted CD4+ and CD8+ cells had a mean of approximately 3 ug.

Comments on this clonotype: The antigen remains undetermined.

V lost 6 bases, J lost 3 bases, and 11 bases lay in between. The CDR3 contains 13 residues. The germline V gene has CDR1 SGHAT and CDR2 FQDESV (reference sequence). The study, taken as a whole, reports: Patients and controls were found to share some 30 CD8+ CDR3 sequences.

According to the study, genomic DNA was the template for TCR beta VDJ and CDR3 profiling. One entry per CDR3 protein, called by TCRdb with MiXCR from the reads. The sample has about 210,000 distinct CDR3 sequences; 61% are singletons. The sequence came from a human donor in good health. J is TRBJ2-5 and V is TRBV11-1, with no clear D. The sequenced sample was sorted CD4+, CD8+, or CD8+CD57+ T cells (not recorded which) from PBMCs. CDR3 bases: TGTGCCAGCAGTGCCCCCGAGAAAGAGACCCAGTACTTC. This encodes CASSAPEKETQYF.